A single sample gave rise to the 11 T cell receptor beta chains below, sequenced in a study of blood T cell repertoires in COVID-19. TCRdb's copy holds only in-frame clones and misses some; the assay was immunoSEQ multiplex PCR. Counted here are about 94,000 clones, about 74% occurring once; the ten biggest clones make up less than 5%. Material: peripheral blood. These receptors all come from a man between 70 and 80 years old with COVID-19, enrolled during active disease.

The table lists this clone with a count of one. The gene calls are TRBV9 and TRBJ2-3; 11 bases fit TRBD2. J lost 6 bases, V lost 4 bases, and 10 bases had no gene match. Germline V lookup: CDR1 SGDLS, CDR2 YYNGEE. The CDR3 consists of 16 residues. CDR3 loop: CASSPHGASGGDTQYF. CDR3 DNA sequence: TGTGCCAGCAGCCCTCACGGGGCTAGCGGGGGGGATACGCAGTATTTT.

This chain uses TRBV28 with TRBJ1-4; a weak D match, TRBD1 (5 bases). CDR1 is MDHEN and CDR2 is SYDVKM in the germline V gene. This CDR3 contains 15 residues. Trimming shortened V by 3 bases and J by 0 bases, and 8 bases separated the two germline ends. The CDR3 protein is CASSLGLATNEKLFF. The CDR3 bases are TGTGCCAGCAGTTTGGGACTCGCAACTAATGAAAAACTGTTTTTT.

The rearrangement joins TRBV7-2 to TRBJ2-7; TRBD2 matches 8 bases. Germline assignment: CDR1 SGHTA and CDR2 FQGNSA. This CDR3 region has 15 residues. The ends lost 1 base at V and 5 bases at J; junction bases unmatched: 7. DNA for the CDR3: TGTGCCAGCAGCTTAGTCGGGGCGGGAGGACACGAGCAGTACTTC. It encodes CASSLVGAGGHEQYF.

This clone was recorded at least ten times. The chain recombines TRBV11-2 with TRBJ1-4; TRBD1 agrees at 11 bases. Looked up from germline, CDR1 is SGHAT and CDR2 is FQNNGV. CDR3 length equals 17 residues. Trimming at V came to 6 bases and at J to 2 bases, leaving 8 bases not matched to a gene. The CDR3 loop is CASRSIRDRGTNEKLFF. The CDR3 DNA sequence: TGTGCCAGCAGATCAATCCGGGACAGGGGGACTAATGAAAAACTGTTTTTT.

The chain joins TRBV30 to TRBJ2-3; TRBD2 is a possible D gene (6 bases). The CDR3 sequence is 12 residues long. The V end was cut by 4 bases, the J end by 10 bases, with 15 bases between. Germline assignment: CDR1 GTSNPN and CDR2 SVGIG (reference sequence). CDR3 sequence reads: CAWTPVEGSQYF. CDR3 DNA: TGTGCCTGGACCCCCGTGGAGGGTTCGCAGTATTTT.

This clone has more than one count but fewer than ten. CDR3 sequence (DNA): TGTGCCAGCAGCTCGAGCCGGAGGGGCCTAGCGAGGAACACCGGGGAGCTGTTTTTT. Translated: CASSSSRRGLARNTGELFF. This chain uses TRBV7-9 with TRBJ2-2; the D gene is possibly TRBD2 (6 bases). Germline V gene data show CDR1 as SEHNR and CDR2 as FQNEAQ (reference sequence). The germline V and J ends were trimmed by 4 bases and 1 base, with 22 bases remaining between them. The CDR3 runs 19 residues.

This clone was counted a few times. CDR3: CASSLSGGGVPDTQYF. The CDR3 DNA follows: TGTGCCAGCAGTTTATCGGGAGGGGGGGTCCCAGATACGCAGTATTTT. The V gene is TRBV28, the J gene TRBJ2-3; 8 nucleotides align to TRBD2. Germline V gene data show CDR1 as MDHEN and CDR2 as SYDVKM. The CDR3 is 16 residues long. Trimming at V came to 1 base and at J to 4 bases, leaving 7 bases not matched to a gene.

The sample holds a few counts of this clone. V usage is TRBV6-2 or TRBV6-3 and J usage is TRBJ1-4; 7 positions match TRBD1. Germline V CDR1 and CDR2: MNHEY, SVGEGT. V lost 4 bases to trimming and J lost 8 bases; unmatched junction nucleotides: 7. The CDR3 totals 14 residues. The CDR3 loop is CASSFRQGGEKLFF. CDR3 nucleotides: TGTGCCAGCAGTTTCCGACAGGGTGGAGAAAAACTGTTTTTT.

This CDR3 is CASRLQEASTDTQYF. DNA for the CDR3: TGTGCCAGTAGACTGCAGGAAGCTAGCACAGATACGCAGTATTTT. This chain joins TRBV19 and TRBJ2-3; D is uncertain. The CDR3 is 15 amino acids. Germline values: CDR1 LNHDA, CDR2 SQIVND (reference sequence). Trimming took 6 bases from V and 0 from J, leaving 13 bases between them.

J is TRBJ1-5 and V is TRBV28, with D possibly matching TRBD1 (6 bases). The V gene's germline CDR1 is MDHEN and CDR2 SYDVKM. The CDR3 totals 14 residues. The germline V and J ends were trimmed by 1 base and 7 bases, with 11 bases remaining between them. This CDR3 reads CASSLYEGEQPQHF. CDR3 nucleotide sequence: TGTGCCAGCAGTTTATATGAGGGGGAACAGCCCCAGCATTTT.

The chain recombines TRBV9 with TRBJ2-2; 7 bases are shared with TRBD1. Germline V gene sequence: CDR1 SGDLS, CDR2 YYNGEE. The CDR3 contains 15 residues. The trim removed 2 bases at V and 1 base at J, leaving 2 bases unmatched. The CDR3 reads CASSVRTGNTGELFF. The CDR3 DNA follows: TGTGCCAGCAGCGTTAGGACAGGGAACACCGGGGAGCTGTTTTTT.